These 8 T cell receptor beta chains share one sample of origin, sequenced in a study of blood T cell repertoires in COVID-19. Libraries were prepared by immunoSEQ multiplex PCR; TCRdb keeps only in-frame clonotypes and omits some of them. The sample lists roughly 250,000 clones, about 90% occurring once. The sample was PBMCs or T cells enriched from blood (not recorded which). The source of these receptors is a woman in her thirties with acute COVID-19.

The V and J genes are TRBV28 and TRBJ2-5; tentatively, D is TRBD2 (6 bases). Germline V gives CDR1 MDHEN, CDR2 SYDVKM. The CDR3 has 13 residues. Trimming left V 7 bases short and J 5 bases short, with 14 bases between. DNA for the CDR3: TGTGCCAGCACAGCCGAAGGGAGGGAGACCCAGTACTTC. Translated: CASTAEGRETQYF.

This clone was observed a single time. The chain carries TRBV4-1 and TRBJ1-2; 9 nucleotides line up with TRBD1. This CDR3 comprises 16 residues. V shed 0 bases, J shed 4 bases, and the junction held 6 bases outside the gene matches. Per germline, CDR1 MGHRA and CDR2 YSYEKL. CDR3 DNA sequence: TGCGCCAGCAGCCAAGAGGGGACAGGGACTTCCTATGGCTACACCTTC. Residues: CASSQEGTGTSYGYTF.

This sequence joins TRBV12-2 and TRBJ1-3; the table calls TRBD1, which could not be checked here. TRBV12-2 is assigned pseudogene status. The CDR3 totals 17 residues. CDR3 loop: CASRTKNRGLIINTIYF. In DNA form, the CDR3 reads TGTGCAAGTCGAACCAAAAACAGGGGGCTCATTATTAACACCATATATTTT.

CDR3 amino acids: CASSRDSLYSGNTIYF. The CDR3 coding sequence is TGTGCCAGCAGTCGGGACAGCCTTTACTCTGGAAACACCATATATTTT. The chain couples TRBV2 to TRBJ1-3, with TRBD1 matching over 7 bases. This CDR3 is built from 16 residues. Germline V gene data show CDR1 as SNHLY and CDR2 as FYNNEI. Trimming cost V 5 bases and J 0 bases; bases outside gene matches: 7.

The chain is built from TRBV28 and TRBJ2-5; TRBD1 matches at 8 bases. With V trimmed by 4 bases and J by 5 bases, 9 bases remained unmatched. Per the germline V gene, CDR1 is MDHEN and CDR2 is SYDVKM. This CDR3 contains 15 residues. The CDR3 nucleotides read TGTGCCAGCAGTTATACCATCGACAGGGGTGAGACCCAGTACTTC. This encodes CASSYTIDRGETQYF.

This rearrangement joins TRBV30 to TRBJ1-2, with D unresolved. Germline CDR1 reads GTSNPN; CDR2 reads SVGIG (reference sequence). The germline V and J ends were trimmed by 3 bases and 4 bases, with 12 bases remaining between them. This CDR3 is 13 amino acids long. The CDR3 nucleotides read TGTGCCTGGAGGGAGTTAAGTTCCTATGGCTACACCTTC. This sequence encodes CAWRELSSYGYTF.

To note about this clone: The limits of the CDR3 on the DNA are not certain, so only TCRdb's listed CDR3 is given. The rearrangement uses TRBV28 and TRBJ2-1; the table's D call, TRBD1, has no DNA check behind it. CDR1 is MDHEN and CDR2 is SYDVKM in the germline V gene. With termini counted, the CDR3 has 15 amino acids. The CDR3 is CASSTSGQGYNEQFF.

The genes are TRBV15 and TRBJ1-2; D unresolved. Germline V gives CDR1 LNHNV, CDR2 YYDKDF (reference sequence). V was clipped by 1 base and J by 5 bases, with 8 bases between them. This CDR3 has 13 residues. The CDR3 sequence: CATSRVGRYGYTF. The CDR3 nucleotides read TGTGCCACCAGCAGAGTGGGGAGGTATGGCTACACCTTC.